A selection of T cell receptor beta chains follows, all from one sample in a study of identical twins. TCRdb used MiXCR to reprocess the 5' RACE reads, holding one entry per CDR3 protein. The table has approximately 700,000 distinct CDR3 sequences, 6% to 6.5% seen once. The source material was naive T cells sorted from blood. These receptors were obtained from a man younger than 35 in good health. Each CDR3 is given with its conserved first and last residue. The order of the fields is D gene, V gene, clone size, J gene, CDR3 DNA, CDR3 protein. A D gene is named only where the DNA matches it firmly. Clone size, where shown, is once, few, many, or a class for clones that have expanded.

NA	TRBV11-3	NA	TRBJ2-2	TGTGCCAGCAGCGTCGGACCCGGGGAGCTGTTTTTT	CASSVGPGELFF
TRBD2	TRBV29-1	many	TRBJ2-7	TGCAGCGTTGAATACCGACTAGCGGGGACCTACGAGCAGTACTTC	CSVEYRLAGTYEQYF
NA	TRBV7-9	NA	TRBJ1-2	TGTGCCAGCAGCTTAAGGTTAAGCTACACCTTC	CASSLRLSYTF
TRBD1	TRBV29-1	many	TRBJ1-1	TGCAGCGTTGTGGAAAGACAGGGTATGAACACTGAAGCTTTCTTT	CSVVERQGMNTEAFF
NA	TRBV7-3	many	TRBJ2-1	TGTGCCAGCAGCCCACTAGTCCGAGGTGAGCAGTTCTTC	CASSPLVRGEQFF
TRBD1	TRBV15	many	TRBJ2-1	TGTGCCACCAGCACGGACAGGGCGGGGAATGAGCAGTTCTTC	CATSTDRAGNEQFF
TRBD1	TRBV5-1	NA	TRBJ2-7	TGCGCCAGCAGCGCCGGGACAGGGGGCGACGAGCAGTACTTC	CASSAGTGGDEQYF
TRBD1	TRBV28	many	TRBJ2-5	TGTGCCAGCAGTAGCGGACAGGGGGGCCAAGAGACCCAGTACTTC	CASSSGQGGQETQYF
NA	TRBV7-9	many	TRBJ2-1	TGTGCCAGCGGGGCGGGAGAGCAGTTCTTC	CASGAGEQFF
NA	TRBV10-3	few	TRBJ2-6	TGTGCCATCAGTGACGGAGGAATCGTGGCCAACGTCCTGACTTTC	CAISDGGIVANVLTF
NA	TRBV5-1	many	TRBJ2-4	TGCGCCAGCAGCTTGGATGAGGGTCCCCAAAACATTCAGTACTTC	CASSLDEGPQNIQYF
NA	TRBV6-6	NA	TRBJ2-1	TGTGCCAGCAGTTACTCGATCAACAATGAGCAGTTCTTC	CASSYSINNEQFF
NA	TRBV7-2	few	TRBJ2-6	TGTGCCAGCAGCACCGGTGGGGCCAACGTCCTGACTTTC	CASSTGGANVLTF
TRBD1	TRBV2	few	TRBJ1-1	TGTGCCAGCAGTGAGGGACAGAGAATGAACACTGAAGCTTTCTTT	CASSEGQRMNTEAFF
NA	TRBV6-2/TRBV6-3	many	TRBJ2-7	TGTGCCAGCAGTTACGGGCAGTTGATGTACGAGCAGTACTTC	CASSYGQLMYEQYF
TRBD1	TRBV7-2	many	TRBJ2-3	TGTGCCAGCAGCTTGGACAGGGGGTCTCGCGCAGATACGCAGTATTTT	CASSLDRGSRADTQYF